The 12 T cell receptor beta chains reported below all come from one sample, sequenced in a study of T cell repertoires in ileal Crohn's disease. Time point here: neoterminal ileum biopsy at postoperative endoscopy, about 6 months after surgery. TCRdb's copy holds only in-frame clones and misses some; the assay was immunoSEQ multiplex PCR. This table has around 15,000 clones, 60% to 85% appearing once. Specimen: ileal tissue. These receptors were collected from an adult with Crohn's disease.

The chain recombines TRBV18 with TRBJ2-7; 10 bases match TRBD2. The V segment lost 2 bases and the J segment 8 bases; nucleotides outside the gene matches: 6. Germline V lookup: CDR1 KGHSH, CDR2 LQKENI. CDR3 length equals 14 residues. The CDR3 region is CASSPEGTSAQQYF. In DNA, the CDR3 is TGTGCCAGCTCACCAGAGGGGACTAGCGCCCAGCAGTACTTC.

The chain recombines TRBV19 with TRBJ2-5; perhaps TRBD1 as D (5 bases). The V and J ends lost 3 bases and 3 bases respectively, with 11 bases between them. The length of the CDR3 is 14 residues. In germline, CDR1 is LNHDA, CDR2 SQIVND (reference sequence). DNA of the CDR3: TGTGCCAGTAGTATGTTACGCAGGGAAGAGACCCAGTACTTC. Its translation is CASSMLRREETQYF.

The chain uses TRBV28 and TRBJ1-2; D remains ambiguous. Germline V gives CDR1 MDHEN, CDR2 SYDVKM. The CDR3 has 14 amino acids. V shed 6 bases and J shed 4 bases, with 15 bases lying between them. The DNA for the CDR3 is TGTGCCAGCAGCCTTGAGGGCACCGGCTATGGCTACACCTTC. Translated, it gives CASSLEGTGYGYTF.

This chain connects TRBV4-2 to TRBJ2-3, with no clear D. The CDR3 consists of 16 residues. Trimming stripped 0 bases from V and 0 bases from J, with 10 bases between. Germline V CDR1 and CDR2: LGHNA, YNFKEQ. CDR3 bases: TGTGCCAGCAGCCAAGAGCTTGCGGCTAGCACAGATACGCAGTATTTT. It translates to CASSQELAASTDTQYF.

The chain uses TRBV19 and TRBJ1-1; 8 positions agree with TRBD1. The CDR3 totals 15 residues. CDR1 LNHDA and CDR2 SQIVND come from the germline V gene (reference sequence). The ends lost 4 bases at V and 4 bases at J; junction bases unmatched: 8. The DNA for the CDR3 is TGTGCCAGTAGTAAGGGTGACAGGGGTCTCACTGAAGCTTTCTTT. It yields the protein CASSKGDRGLTEAFF.

The chain carries TRBV5-4 and TRBJ2-1; D tentatively reads TRBD1 or TRBD2 (7 bases each). This CDR3 has 16 amino acids. CDR1 is SGHNT, CDR2 YYREEE, per germline (reference sequence). Trimming took off 4 bases at V and 1 base at J, with 15 bases between the two ends. This chain's CDR3 is CASSRSRGGSYNEQFF. CDR3 bases: TGTGCCAGCAGCCGTTCCAGGGGGGGGTCCTACAATGAGCAGTTCTTC.

This clone was observed a single time. V and J are TRBV7-8 and TRBJ1-5, with D unclear. V dropped 4 bases and J dropped 7 bases, with 20 bases sitting between them. The CDR3 is 16 amino acids. CDR1 is SGHVS and CDR2 is FQNEAQ in the germline V gene. CDR3 sequence (DNA): TGTGCCAGCAGCTCGGATTTGCGATGGGCGGGACAGCCCCAGCATTTT. The encoded protein is CASSSDLRWAGQPQHF. Drawing the rest from reference TRBV7-8 and TRBJ1-5, the complete variable domain is GAGVSQSPRYKVAKRGQDVALRCDPISGHVSLFWYQQALGQGPEFLTYFQNEAQLDKSGLPSDRFFAERPEGSVSTLKIQRTQQEDSAVYLCASSSDLRWAGQPQHFGDGTRLSIL.

The V call is TRBV11-3, the J call TRBJ1-1; D remains unclear. Between the trimmed V and J ends, which lost 1 base and 4 bases, there was a span of 13 bases. Looked up from germline, CDR1 is SGHNT and CDR2 is YENEEA. The CDR3 covers 15 residues. The CDR3 DNA reads TGTGCCAGCAGCTTAGGGTCGGCGGTGCCCACTGAAGCTTTCTTT. Amino acids: CASSLGSAVPTEAFF.

This chain links TRBV6-5 with TRBJ1-2; D might be TRBD1 (5 bases). The length of the CDR3 is 14 residues. Germline values: CDR1 MNHEY, CDR2 SVGAGI. The ends were cut back, 2 bases at V and 4 bases at J, with 11 bases in the middle. The CDR3 DNA reads TGTGCCAGCAGTTACACAGGACAAACCTATGGCTACACCTTC. This sequence encodes CASSYTGQTYGYTF.

The chain joins TRBV28 to TRBJ1-2; possible D gene TRBD1, 6 bases. V lost 5 bases and J lost 4, with 17 bases in between. The CDR3 is 15 amino acids. Germline loops: CDR1 MDHEN, CDR2 SYDVKM. The CDR3 protein is CASSRAGAAVYGYTF. DNA of the CDR3: TGTGCCAGCAGTCGTGCGGGGGCAGCTGTCTATGGCTACACCTTC.

The rearrangement links TRBV21-1 to TRBJ2-3; TRBD2, the D gene given by the table, was not confirmed from the DNA. TRBV21-1 is termed a pseudogene. The CDR3 contains 19 residues. Here the CDR3 reads CASSNWQREGAYGTDTQYF. In DNA, the CDR3 is TGTGCCAGCAGCAATTGGCAGCGGGAGGGTGCCTATGGCACAGATACGCAGTATTTT.

This clone turned up a few times. V is TRBV29-1 and J is TRBJ1-1; 8 bases are a match to TRBD1. The germline CDR1 and CDR2 sequences are SQVTM and ANQGSEA. The CDR3 length is 14 residues. V was clipped by 5 bases and J by 1 base; unmatched bases: 6. CDR3 in DNA: TGCAGCGTTCTCGCGGGGACAGGGAACACTGAAGCTTTCTTT. Residues: CSVLAGTGNTEAFF.